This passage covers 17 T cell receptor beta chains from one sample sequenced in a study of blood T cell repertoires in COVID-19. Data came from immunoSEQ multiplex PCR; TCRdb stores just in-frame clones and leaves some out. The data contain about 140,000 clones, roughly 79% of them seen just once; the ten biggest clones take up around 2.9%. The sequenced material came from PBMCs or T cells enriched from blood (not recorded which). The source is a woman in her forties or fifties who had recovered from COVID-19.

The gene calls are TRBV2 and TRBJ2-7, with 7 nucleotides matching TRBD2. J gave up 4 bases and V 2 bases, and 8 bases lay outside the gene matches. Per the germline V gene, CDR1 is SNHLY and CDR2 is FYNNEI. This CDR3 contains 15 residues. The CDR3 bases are TGTGCCAGCAGTGAAATGGGGGGGACTTTTTACGAGCAGTACTTC. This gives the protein CASSEMGGTFYEQYF.

In nucleotides, the CDR3 is TGTGCCAGCAGTACAGGGAGTCGTGAAAAACTGTTTTTT. It specifies CASSTGSREKLFF. The chain combines TRBV2 with TRBJ1-4; possibly TRBD1 for D (6 bases). This CDR3 has 13 amino acids. Germline CDR1 and CDR2: SNHLY and FYNNEI. V lost 5 bases to trimming and J lost 7 bases, with 11 bases between them.

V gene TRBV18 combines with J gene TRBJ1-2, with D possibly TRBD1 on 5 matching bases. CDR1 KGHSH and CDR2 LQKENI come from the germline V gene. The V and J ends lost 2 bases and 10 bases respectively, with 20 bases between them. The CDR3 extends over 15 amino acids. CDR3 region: CASSPIAGPGDDYTF. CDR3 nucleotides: TGTGCCAGCTCACCAATTGCGGGACCCGGTGATGACTACACCTTC.

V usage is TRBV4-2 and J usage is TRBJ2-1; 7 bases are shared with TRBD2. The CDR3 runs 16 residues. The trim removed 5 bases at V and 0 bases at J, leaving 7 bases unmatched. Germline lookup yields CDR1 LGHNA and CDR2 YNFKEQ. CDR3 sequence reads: CASSVSGVSSYNEQFF. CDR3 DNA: TGTGCCAGCAGCGTGAGCGGGGTGAGCTCCTACAATGAGCAGTTCTTC.

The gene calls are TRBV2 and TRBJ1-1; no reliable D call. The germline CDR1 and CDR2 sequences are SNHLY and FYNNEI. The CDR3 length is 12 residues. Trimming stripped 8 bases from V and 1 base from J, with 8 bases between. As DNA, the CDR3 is TGTGCCAGCCGTCGAGCGAACACTGAAGCTTTCTTT. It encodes CASRRANTEAFF.

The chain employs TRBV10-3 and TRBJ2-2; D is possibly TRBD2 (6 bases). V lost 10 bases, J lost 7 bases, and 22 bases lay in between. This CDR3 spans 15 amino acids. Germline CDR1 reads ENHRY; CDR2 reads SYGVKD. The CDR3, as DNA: TGTGCCACCCTCGGACTTCCCGGGGGTCACGGGGAGCTGTTTTTT. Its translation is CATLGLPGGHGELFF.

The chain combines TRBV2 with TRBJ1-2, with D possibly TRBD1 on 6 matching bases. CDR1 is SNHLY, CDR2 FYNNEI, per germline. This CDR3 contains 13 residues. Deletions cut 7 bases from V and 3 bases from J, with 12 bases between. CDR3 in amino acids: CASTGDMDYGYTF. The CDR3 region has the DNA TGTGCCAGCACTGGGGACATGGACTATGGCTACACCTTC.

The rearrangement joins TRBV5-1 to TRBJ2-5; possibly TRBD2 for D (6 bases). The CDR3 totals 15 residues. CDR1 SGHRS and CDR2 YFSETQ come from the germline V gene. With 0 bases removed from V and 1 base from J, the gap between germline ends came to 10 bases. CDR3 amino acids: CASSLEKRVQETQYF. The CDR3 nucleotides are TGCGCCAGCAGCTTGGAGAAGCGGGTCCAAGAGACCCAGTACTTC.

The CDR3 sequence: CASSYQRNTEAFF. The CDR3, as DNA: TGTGCCAGCAGTTATCAGCGGAACACTGAAGCTTTCTTT. The V gene is TRBV6-5, the J gene TRBJ1-1; D call uncertain. The CDR3 runs 13 residues. The germline V and J ends were trimmed by 3 bases and 1 base, with 6 bases remaining between them. From germline, CDR1 is MNHEY and CDR2 SVGAGI.

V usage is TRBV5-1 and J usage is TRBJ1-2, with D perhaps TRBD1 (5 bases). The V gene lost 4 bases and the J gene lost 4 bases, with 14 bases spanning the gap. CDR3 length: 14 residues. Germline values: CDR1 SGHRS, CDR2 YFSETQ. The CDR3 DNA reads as TGCGCCAGCAGCCCGTCGACAGAGACCTATGGCTACACCTTC. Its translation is CASSPSTETYGYTF.

CDR3 nucleotide sequence: TGTGCCAGCAGCCTAGGCGGGACTCACAATGAGCAGTTCTTC. Protein product: CASSLGGTHNEQFF. The chain recombines TRBV7-3 with TRBJ2-1; D is possibly TRBD2 (6 bases). The germline V gene encodes CDR1 SGHTA and CDR2 FQGTGA. V was pared by 5 bases and J by 5 bases, with 13 bases between. The CDR3 runs to 14 residues.

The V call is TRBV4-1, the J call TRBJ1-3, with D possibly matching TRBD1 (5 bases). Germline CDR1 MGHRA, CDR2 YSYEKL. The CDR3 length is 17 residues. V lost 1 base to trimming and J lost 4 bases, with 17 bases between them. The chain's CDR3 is CASSQVGRQGPGNTIYF. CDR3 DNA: TGCGCCAGCAGCCAAGTCGGGAGGCAGGGTCCAGGAAACACCATATATTTT.

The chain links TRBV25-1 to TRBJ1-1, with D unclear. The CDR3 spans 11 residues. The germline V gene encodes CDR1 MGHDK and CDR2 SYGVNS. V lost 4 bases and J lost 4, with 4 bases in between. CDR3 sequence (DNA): TGTGCCAGCAGTGTATTCACTGAAGCTTTCTTT. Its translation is CASSVFTEAFF. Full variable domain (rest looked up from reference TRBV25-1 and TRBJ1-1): EADIYQTPRYLVIGTGKKITLECSQTMGHDKMYWYQQDPGMELHLIHYSYGVNSTEKGDLSSESTVSRIRTEHFPLTLESARPSHTSQYLCASSVFTEAFFGQGTRLTVV.

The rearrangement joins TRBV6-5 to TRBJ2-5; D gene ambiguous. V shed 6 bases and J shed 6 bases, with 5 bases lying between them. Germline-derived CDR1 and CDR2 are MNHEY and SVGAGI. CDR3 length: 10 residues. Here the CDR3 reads CASSRQTQYF. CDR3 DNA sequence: TGTGCCAGCAGCAGGCAGACCCAGTACTTC.

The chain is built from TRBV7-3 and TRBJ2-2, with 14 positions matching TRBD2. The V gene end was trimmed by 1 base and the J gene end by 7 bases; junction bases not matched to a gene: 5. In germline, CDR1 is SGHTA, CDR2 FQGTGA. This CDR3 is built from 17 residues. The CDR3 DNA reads TGTGCCAGCAGCTTAATTGGGACTAGCGGGAGTAACGGGGAGCTGTTTTTT. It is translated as CASSLIGTSGSNGELFF.

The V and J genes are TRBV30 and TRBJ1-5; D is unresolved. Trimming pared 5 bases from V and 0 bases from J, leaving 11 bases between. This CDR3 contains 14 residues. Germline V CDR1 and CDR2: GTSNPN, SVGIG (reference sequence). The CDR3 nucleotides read TGTGCCTGGGCCACACATAATAGCAATCAGCCCCAGCATTTT. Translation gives CAWATHNSNQPQHF.

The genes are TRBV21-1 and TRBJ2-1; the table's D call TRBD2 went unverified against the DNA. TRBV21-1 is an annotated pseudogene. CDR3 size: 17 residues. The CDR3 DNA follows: TGTGCCAGCAGCAAGCCCCGGGAGACAAAATTCGACAATGAGCAGTTCTTC. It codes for CASSKPRETKFDNEQFF.